The clone carrying this T cell receptor beta chain was seen only a few times. Its antigen is still unknown. The CDR3 is 16 residues long. Trimming took 6 bases from V and 5 from J; bases not matched to a gene: 10. From germline, CDR1 is MNHEY and CDR2 SVGAGI. These data originate in a study of CD8 T cells in ankylosing spondylitis. Study-level findings and limits: Significantly higher representation of disease-linked clones was reported for matched ankylosing spondylitis synovial fluid.

The authors made TCR beta libraries by quantitative 5'-RACE with molecular barcodes. TCRdb recomputed calls from the 5' RACE reads with MiXCR, one row per CDR3 protein. The sample contains about 240,000 distinct CDR3 sequences, 24% of which appear only once. The chain carries TRBV6-5 and TRBJ2-1; 10 nucleotides align to TRBD2. The clonotype comes from a male donor with ankylosing spondylitis or in good health (not recorded which). Sequences were obtained from blood, either unsorted or a sorted T cell fraction (not recorded which). The CDR3 spells CASRLMNSGGHNEQFF. DNA of the CDR3: TGTGCCAGCAGGTTAATGAATAGCGGGGGGCACAATGAGCAGTTCTTC.